Each of the 27 T cell receptor beta chains below was sequenced from the same sample in a study of blood T cell repertoires in COVID-19. TCRdb's table, derived via immunoSEQ multiplex PCR, lists solely in-frame clones and lacks some. This table has 200,000 to 250,000 clones, about 91% appearing once. The material sequenced was peripheral blood. The receptors were gathered from a man aged 25-40 years with acute or convalescent COVID-19.

CDR3 nucleotide sequence: TGCGCCAGCAGCCATATTACAGGGAATCAGCCCCAGCATTTT. Its protein product is CASSHITGNQPQHF. The rearrangement uses TRBV4-1 and TRBJ1-5; possibly TRBD1 for D (6 bases). Germline V gives CDR1 MGHRA, CDR2 YSYEKL. The CDR3 runs 14 residues. The ends were cut back, 3 bases at V and 4 bases at J, with 10 bases in the middle.

V is TRBV29-1 and J is TRBJ1-1; D is ambiguous. Per germline, CDR1 SQVTM and CDR2 ANQGSEA. Trimming pared 4 bases from V and 11 bases from J, leaving 11 bases between. This CDR3 is built from 10 residues. The CDR3 bases are TGCAGCGTTGCGAAAACGCGGGCTTTCTTT. As protein: CSVAKTRAFF.

DNA of the CDR3: TGTGCCAGCAGCCACTCTAGCAATGAGCAGTTCTTC. Encoded protein: CASSHSSNEQFF. This chain uses TRBV3-1 (or the pseudogene TRBV3-2) with TRBJ2-1; no firm D call. CDR1 is LGHDT and CDR2 is YNNKEL in the germline V gene (reference sequence). The CDR3 sequence is 12 residues long. V lost 3 bases and J 6 bases, leaving 6 bases between the germline ends.

The gene calls are TRBV10-2 and TRBJ1-5, with D uncertain. Germline V gene sequence: CDR1 WSHSY, CDR2 SAAADI. This CDR3 is 12 amino acids long. The V end was cut by 8 bases, the J end by 3 bases, with 8 bases between. The CDR3 nucleotides read TGCGCCAGCTCTGAGGTCAATCAGCCCCAGCATTTT. Its translation is CASSEVNQPQHF.

Note on this clone: Other DNA sequences in this specimen translate into the identical CDR3. The J gene is TRBJ2-7, the V gene TRBV3-1 (or the pseudogene TRBV3-2); 8 bases are a match to TRBD1. V shed 4 bases and J 4 bases; nucleotides not matched to a gene: 0. Germline V lookup: CDR1 LGHDT, CDR2 YNNKEL (reference sequence). The CDR3 runs 12 residues. The CDR3 region has the DNA TGTGCCAGCAGCCGACAGGGGTACGAGCAGTACTTC. Translating gives CASSRQGYEQYF.

The chain employs TRBV5-1 and TRBJ2-6; D perhaps matches TRBD1 (6 bases). Trimming shortened V by 2 bases and J by 2 bases, and 14 bases separated the two germline ends. Germline CDR1 SGHRS, CDR2 YFSETQ. The CDR3 runs to 17 residues. This CDR3 reads CASSFSPGAPGANVLTF. For the CDR3, the DNA is TGCGCCAGCAGCTTTTCACCAGGGGCCCCTGGGGCCAACGTCCTGACTTTC. The full variable domain, completed using reference TRBV5-1 and TRBJ2-6, is KAGVTQTPRYLIKTRGQQVTLSCSPISGHRSVSWYQQTPGQGLQFLFEYFSETQRNKGNFPGRFSGRQFSNSRSEMNVSTLELGDSALYLCASSFSPGAPGANVLTFGAGSRLTVL.

This chain uses TRBV5-1 with TRBJ2-5, with D possibly matching TRBD2 (6 bases). The CDR3 runs to 14 residues. Germline V gene data show CDR1 as SGHRS and CDR2 as YFSETQ. Trimming shortened V by 8 bases and J by 5 bases, and 19 bases separated the two germline ends. The CDR3 bases are TGCGCCAGTACCCGGGGGTTAGGCGGCGAGACCCAGTACTTC. Protein sequence: CASTRGLGGETQYF.

The rearrangement uses TRBV7-2 and TRBJ2-6; TRBD1 matches 7 bases. V was pared by 5 bases and J by 2 bases, with 6 bases of the junction left unmatched. The CDR3 totals 16 residues. Germline-derived CDR1 and CDR2 are SGHTA and FQGNSA. The DNA of the CDR3 is TGTGCCAGCAGCCCAGAAGACAGGGCTGGGGCCAACGTCCTGACTTTC. Its translation: CASSPEDRAGANVLTF. The complete variable domain, with remaining parts taken from reference TRBV7-2 and TRBJ2-6, reads GAGVSQSPSNKVTEKGKDVELRCDPISGHTALYWYRQSLGQGLEFLIYFQGNSAPDKSGLPSDRFSAERTGGSVSTLTIQRTQQEDSAVYLCASSPEDRAGANVLTFGAGSRLTVL.

The chain has TRBV5-1 and TRBJ2-7; 11 nucleotides agree with TRBD1. Germline values: CDR1 SGHRS, CDR2 YFSETQ. The CDR3 totals 17 residues. Unmatched junction bases numbered 10, after V lost 1 base and J lost 4 bases. The DNA for the CDR3 is TGCGCCAGCAGCTTGTCGGGACAGGGGGTTTTAGTGTACGAGCAGTACTTC. Its translation: CASSLSGQGVLVYEQYF.

CDR3 coding DNA: TGTGCCACAGGGGCTAAGTCCACCTCTGGGGCCAACGTCCTGACTTTC. Translation gives CATGAKSTSGANVLTF. V gene TRBV10-3 combines with J gene TRBJ2-6; perhaps TRBD1 as D (6 bases). Germline V gene data show CDR1 as ENHRY and CDR2 as SYGVKD. V lost 10 bases and J lost 0, with 16 bases in between. There are 16 residues in the CDR3.

V gene TRBV11-2 combines with J gene TRBJ1-1; D perhaps matches TRBD1 (5 bases). V was shortened by 1 base and J by 4 bases, with 16 bases between the two germline ends. CDR3 size: 16 residues. CDR1 SGHAT and CDR2 FQNNGV come from the germline V gene. CDR3 residues: CASSLGWGRDPTEAFF. The CDR3, as DNA: TGTGCCAGCAGCTTAGGATGGGGCCGCGACCCCACTGAAGCTTTCTTT.

The chain uses TRBV6-5 and TRBJ1-3, with 7 bases identical to TRBD1. The trim removed 5 bases at V and 4 bases at J, leaving 8 bases unmatched. There are 15 residues in the CDR3. CDR1 and CDR2 (germline): MNHEY, SVGAGI. The CDR3 is CASSNPGQAGNTIYF. The DNA of the CDR3 is TGTGCCAGCAGTAATCCCGGACAGGCGGGAAACACCATATATTTT.

The V call is TRBV5-1, the J call TRBJ2-7; D possibly corresponds to TRBD1 (7 bases). Trimming removed 3 bases from V and 2 bases from J, with 15 bases in between. The CDR3 is 15 residues long. Germline values: CDR1 SGHRS, CDR2 YFSETQ. CDR3 DNA sequence: TGCGCCAGCAGCTCGGCAGGGGGGTCCCCCTACGAGCAGTACTTC. Translation gives CASSSAGGSPYEQYF. The full variable domain, completed using reference TRBV5-1 and TRBJ2-7, is KAGVTQTPRYLIKTRGQQVTLSCSPISGHRSVSWYQQTPGQGLQFLFEYFSETQRNKGNFPGRFSGRQFSNSRSEMNVSTLELGDSALYLCASSSAGGSPYEQYFGPGTRLTVT.

The V call is TRBV15, the J call TRBJ2-1, with 10 bases lining up with TRBD1. The CDR3 sequence is 18 residues long. Germline V gives CDR1 LNHNV, CDR2 YYDKDF (reference sequence). V dropped 4 bases and J dropped 6; count of bases not matched to a gene: 15. CDR3 sequence reads: CATSNPGQGTKAPNEQFF. CDR3 in DNA: TGTGCCACCAGCAACCCGGGACAGGGGACAAAAGCCCCCAATGAGCAGTTCTTC.

V and J are TRBV6-6 and TRBJ2-5; possible D gene TRBD2, 6 bases. V lost 0 bases to trimming and J lost 5 bases, with 13 bases between them. Germline values: CDR1 MNHNY, CDR2 SVGAGI (reference sequence). This CDR3 is 15 amino acids long. The CDR3 DNA follows: TGTGCCAGCAGTTACTCTTGGCTCGGAGGGGAGACCCAGTACTTC. Translating gives CASSYSWLGGETQYF.

On this clone: This sample includes further DNA sequences coding for the same CDR3. The chain has TRBV7-3 and TRBJ1-6, with no clear D. CDR1 and CDR2 from the germline V gene are SGHTA and FQGTGA. The germline V and J ends were trimmed by 2 bases and 7 bases, with 6 bases remaining between them. The CDR3 consists of 13 residues. This CDR3 reads CASSLGLNSPLHF. The CDR3 nucleotides read TGTGCCAGCAGCTTAGGCCTGAATTCACCCCTCCACTTT.

This chain uses TRBV7-9 with TRBJ2-7; 10 bases match TRBD2. CDR1 SEHNR and CDR2 FQNEAQ come from the germline V gene (reference sequence). The CDR3 sequence is 14 residues long. With 2 bases clipped from V and 7 bases from J, the junction kept 5 bases outside the gene matches. The CDR3 here is CASSLTSGAREQYF. CDR3 DNA: TGTGCCAGCAGCTTAACTAGCGGGGCGAGGGAGCAGTACTTC.

The genes are TRBV29-1 and TRBJ2-7, with D possibly matching TRBD1 (6 bases). This CDR3 has 12 amino acids. V was pared by 3 bases and J by 2 bases, with 8 bases between. Germline assignment: CDR1 SQVTM and CDR2 ANQGSEA. In DNA form, the CDR3 reads TGCAGCGTTGATACAGGGACCTACGAGCAGTACTTC. Translating gives CSVDTGTYEQYF.

This rearrangement joins TRBV28 to TRBJ2-1; 10 nucleotides agree with TRBD2. Germline CDR1 MDHEN, CDR2 SYDVKM. The CDR3 contains 17 residues. The ends lost 2 bases at V and 9 bases at J; junction bases unmatched: 13. CDR3 amino acids: CASSLRGSGRSGAEQFF. Here the CDR3 DNA reads TGTGCCAGCAGTTTAAGGGGTAGCGGGAGGTCTGGGGCTGAGCAGTTCTTC.

This chain joins TRBV19 and TRBJ2-3; a possible D gene is TRBD2 (5 bases). Per the germline V gene, CDR1 is LNHDA and CDR2 is SQIVND (reference sequence). The V gene lost 1 base and the J gene lost 2 bases, with 19 bases spanning the gap. CDR3 length: 18 residues. CDR3: CASSIGARSGIHTDTQYF. As DNA, the CDR3 is TGTGCCAGTAGTATAGGGGCGAGGAGCGGAATACACACAGATACGCAGTATTTT.

The chain recombines TRBV30 with TRBJ2-7; 7 bases map to TRBD2. Germline trimming cut 3 bases from V and 1 base from J; bases unmatched to any gene: 9. The germline V gene has CDR1 GTSNPN and CDR2 SVGIG (reference sequence). The CDR3 runs to 15 residues. CDR3 in DNA: TGTGCCTGGAGGGGGCGCGGGAGTAAATCCTACGAGCAGTACTTC. Translated: CAWRGRGSKSYEQYF.

This clone was detected only once. The chain recombines TRBV7-9 with TRBJ1-4; a weak D match, TRBD1 (6 bases). The ends were cut back, 2 bases at V and 1 base at J, with 8 bases in the middle. Germline V gene data show CDR1 as SEHNR and CDR2 as FQNEAQ (reference sequence). The CDR3 is 15 amino acids. CDR3 in DNA: TGTGCCAGCAGCTTAAACAGGGTAACTAATGAAAAACTGTTTTTT. The encoded protein is CASSLNRVTNEKLFF.

The genes are TRBV5-1 and TRBJ2-7, with unresolved D. Germline loops: CDR1 SGHRS, CDR2 YFSETQ. CDR3 size: 13 residues. With 2 bases removed from V and 3 bases from J, the gap between germline ends came to 9 bases. CDR3 sequence (DNA): TGCGCCAGCAGCTTTGCAGAAAACTACGAGCAGTACTTC. It is translated as CASSFAENYEQYF.

The chain uses TRBV28 and TRBJ2-3; the D gene is possibly TRBD2 (7 bases). V lost 11 bases to trimming and J lost 3 bases, with 15 bases between them. In germline, CDR1 is MDHEN, CDR2 SYDVKM. The CDR3 runs to 13 residues. CDR3 region: CAGFAGATDTQYF. The CDR3 DNA reads TGTGCCGGATTCGCGGGGGCGACAGATACGCAGTATTTT. The complete variable domain, with remaining parts taken from reference TRBV28 and TRBJ2-3, reads DVKVTQSSRYLVKRTGEKVFLECVQDMDHENMFWYRQDPGLGLRLIYFSYDVKMKEKGDIPEGYSVSREKKERFSLILESASTNQTSMYLCAGFAGATDTQYFGPGTRLTVL.

The chain recombines TRBV28 with TRBJ1-6; 9 nucleotides match TRBD1. The CDR3 spans 15 residues. After removal of 6 bases from V and 7 bases from J, the junction contained 7 bases not matched to a gene. Germline V gene data show CDR1 as MDHEN and CDR2 as SYDVKM. The CDR3 region is CASRGQGLGNSPLHF. The CDR3 DNA is TGTGCCAGCAGGGGACAGGGTTTGGGGAATTCACCCCTCCACTTT.

V and J are TRBV19 and TRBJ2-5; D perhaps matches TRBD2 (5 bases). CDR1 is LNHDA, CDR2 SQIVND, per germline (reference sequence). The CDR3 loop spans 14 amino acids. V lost 5 bases to trimming and J lost 5 bases, with 15 bases between them. The CDR3, as DNA: TGTGCCAGTAGTTCCCAGGACTCCGGCGAGACCCAGTACTTC. Protein sequence: CASSSQDSGETQYF.

The CDR3 is CASSPLGNTIYF. The CDR3 region has the DNA TGTGCCAGCAGTCCTCTTGGAAACACCATATATTTT. The J gene is TRBJ1-3, the V gene TRBV3-1 (or the pseudogene TRBV3-2); the D is unclear. Trimming took off 6 bases at V and 3 bases at J, with 6 bases between the two ends. The CDR3 length is 12 residues. Germline V lookup: CDR1 LGHDT, CDR2 YNNKEL (reference sequence).